This entry lists 15 T cell receptor beta chains sequenced from one sample in a study of T cells in localized non-small cell lung cancer. Assay: immunoSEQ multiplex PCR; the TCRdb copy retains only in-frame clones and omits some. Of around 79,000 clones in the sample, 60% to 85% are singletons; the top ten hold 19%. The source material was PBMCs, sampled before any cancer treatment. The receptors originated from a man aged 35 to 69 with stage II squamous cell lung carcinoma.

In nucleotides, the CDR3 is TGCGCCAGCAGCTTGGAGCCTAGCGGGGGGAGGGATACGCAGTATTTT. Translation gives CASSLEPSGGRDTQYF. The chain couples TRBV5-1 to TRBJ2-3; 11 nucleotides match TRBD2. V shed 0 bases and J 6 bases; nucleotides not matched to a gene: 6. The CDR3 runs 16 residues. Germline CDR1 and CDR2: SGHRS and YFSETQ.

V usage is TRBV6-5 and J usage is TRBJ1-6; D gene ambiguous. Germline values: CDR1 MNHEY, CDR2 SVGAGI. Trimming pared 2 bases from V and 2 bases from J, leaving 4 bases between. This CDR3 is 14 amino acids long. Written as DNA, the CDR3 is TGTGCCAGCAGTTACGGGACCTATAATTCACCCCTCCACTTT. It specifies CASSYGTYNSPLHF.

This chain links TRBV28 with TRBJ1-1; the D gene is possibly TRBD1 (5 bases). V was cut by 6 bases and J by 0 bases, with 14 bases left in between. This CDR3 comprises 15 residues. Germline V gives CDR1 MDHEN, CDR2 SYDVKM. DNA for the CDR3: TGTGCCAGCAGAGATGCAGGGACCATGAACACTGAAGCTTTCTTT. Its protein product is CASRDAGTMNTEAFF.

The chain joins TRBV19 to TRBJ2-3; perhaps D is TRBD1 or TRBD2 (5 bases each). Looked up from germline, CDR1 is LNHDA and CDR2 is SQIVND (reference sequence). The CDR3 runs to 14 residues. V lost 5 bases and J 2 bases, leaving 11 bases between the germline ends. The CDR3 is CASSPGTFTDTQYF. The CDR3 coding sequence is TGTGCCAGTAGTCCTGGGACGTTCACAGATACGCAGTATTTT.

The V gene is TRBV5-4, the J gene TRBJ2-5, with D uncertain. V shed 4 bases and J shed 5 bases, with 21 bases lying between them. Germline loops: CDR1 SGHNT, CDR2 YYREEE (reference sequence). The CDR3 has 16 amino acids. CDR3 sequence: CASSPGYYHAGETQYF. CDR3 nucleotide sequence: TGTGCCAGCAGCCCCGGTTACTACCATGCTGGGGAGACCCAGTACTTC.

The V gene is TRBV29-1, the J gene TRBJ1-1, with 7 nucleotides matching TRBD1. This CDR3 comprises 13 residues. Germline CDR1 SQVTM, CDR2 ANQGSEA. The V and J ends lost 3 bases and 1 base, in that order; junction bases with no gene match: 2. CDR3 sequence reads: CSVEGQTNTEAFF. DNA for the CDR3: TGCAGCGTTGAGGGACAGACGAACACTGAAGCTTTCTTT.

The gene calls are TRBV4-1 and TRBJ1-2; D is unclear. V lost 1 base to trimming and J lost 1 base, with 10 bases between them. Germline V gives CDR1 MGHRA, CDR2 YSYEKL. This CDR3 comprises 15 residues. The CDR3, as DNA: TGCGCCAGCAGCCAAGCAGGAAGCCTTAACTATGGCTACACCTTC. Translation: CASSQAGSLNYGYTF.

This chain joins TRBV11-2 and TRBJ2-2; 14 nucleotides agree with TRBD2. V shed 6 bases and J 4 bases; nucleotides not matched to a gene: 1. The germline gives CDR1 SGHAT, CDR2 FQNNGV. The CDR3 runs 15 residues. CDR3 nucleotide sequence: TGTGCCAGCAGAGGGACTAGCGGGAGCACCGGGGAGCTGTTTTTT. Translating it yields CASRGTSGSTGELFF.

V usage is TRBV4-1 and J usage is TRBJ2-7; 7 nucleotides line up with TRBD2. CDR3 length equals 14 residues. Trimming removed 1 base from V and 4 bases from J; junction bases left unmatched: 4. Germline values: CDR1 MGHRA, CDR2 YSYEKL. The DNA of the CDR3 is TGCGCCAGCAGCCAAGGGGGAGCGGGATACGAGCAGTACTTC. This gives the protein CASSQGGAGYEQYF.

The chain recombines TRBV11-2 with TRBJ2-7; tentative D call: TRBD2 (6 bases). This CDR3 region has 15 residues. The V and J ends lost 0 bases and 5 bases respectively, with 14 bases between them. Germline loops: CDR1 SGHAT, CDR2 FQNNGV. For the CDR3, the DNA is TGTGCCAGCAGCTTAGAGCGGCCTGGGGGGAACGAGCAGTACTTC. Its translation: CASSLERPGGNEQYF. Full variable domain (remainder filled in from reference TRBV11-2 and TRBJ2-7): EAGVAQSPRYKIIEKRQSVAFWCNPISGHATLYWYQQILGQGPKLLIQFQNNGVVDDSQLPKDRFSAERLKGVDSTLKIQPAKLEDSAVYLCASSLERPGGNEQYFGPGTRLTVT.

The chain links TRBV4-2 to TRBJ1-6; weak D call: TRBD1 (5 bases). Trimming cost V 0 bases and J 6 bases, with 12 bases left between them. The germline CDR1 and CDR2 sequences are LGHNA and YNFKEQ. The CDR3 spans 16 residues. In DNA, the CDR3 is TGTGCCAGCAGCCAAGATGGGGGACGGACTAATTCACCCCTCCACTTT. It specifies CASSQDGGRTNSPLHF.

The chain links TRBV7-2 to TRBJ2-3; the match to TRBD2 covers 7 bases. Germline V CDR1 and CDR2: SGHTA, FQGNSA. CDR3 size: 12 residues. With 7 bases clipped from V and 11 bases from J, the junction kept 9 bases outside the gene matches. The CDR3 is CASTREAGQQYF. CDR3 sequence (DNA): TGTGCCAGCACCCGGGAGGCAGGTCAGCAGTATTTT.

The chain couples TRBV5-1 to TRBJ1-1, with D perhaps matching TRBD1 (5 bases). Per germline, CDR1 SGHRS and CDR2 YFSETQ. The CDR3 totals 17 residues. The V gene lost 2 bases and the J gene lost 1 base, with 18 bases spanning the gap. DNA of the CDR3: TGCGCCAGCAGCTTTTCCCCCCAAGCAGGGCGGAACACTGAAGCTTTCTTT. The encoded protein is CASSFSPQAGRNTEAFF.

The chain has TRBV11-2 and TRBJ2-5; no clear D gene. Trimming stripped 2 bases from V and 2 bases from J, with 6 bases between. This CDR3 is 13 amino acids long. Germline V gene sequence: CDR1 SGHAT, CDR2 FQNNGV. In DNA, the CDR3 is TGTGCCAGCAGCTTACGAGGTCAAGAGACCCAGTACTTC. It codes for CASSLRGQETQYF.

V and J are TRBV6-1 and TRBJ1-1; D not resolved. Germline V gene lookup returns CDR1 MNHNS and CDR2 SASEGT. The V end lost 9 bases, the J end lost 3 bases, and 14 bases lay between the germline ends. This CDR3 contains 13 residues. For the CDR3, the DNA is TGTGCCAGTCCGGGGAGGGTGGACACTGAAGCTTTCTTT. As protein: CASPGRVDTEAFF.